The 10 T cell receptor beta chains below all came from one sample that was sequenced in a study of early T cells in non-severe SARS-CoV-2 infection. MiXCR, run by TCRdb on the 5' RACE reads, gives a single entry per CDR3 protein. The repertoire holds about 66,000 distinct CDR3 sequences, approximately 8.3% seen once, with 3% to 3.5% in the top ten. The sequencing sample was made of whole blood. The receptors come from an adult who was a healthcare worker with PCR-confirmed SARS-CoV-2 infection or an uninfected control (not recorded which).

Only a few counts were recorded for this clonotype. The chain links TRBV20-1 to TRBJ2-5, with TRBD2 as a possible D gene (6 bases). The ends were cut back, 2 bases at V and 1 base at J, with 17 bases in the middle. The CDR3 runs to 16 residues. Germline V gene sequence: CDR1 DFQATT, CDR2 SNEGSKA (reference sequence). The CDR3 loop reads CSARPFRDSIQETQYF. The CDR3 region has the DNA TGCAGTGCTAGACCGTTCCGGGACTCAATCCAAGAGACCCAGTACTTC.

This clonotype showed up just a few times. J is TRBJ1-1 and V is TRBV12-5; no firm D call. V gave up 2 bases and J gave up 1 base, with 2 bases separating them. The CDR3 contains 12 residues. Germline V lookup: CDR1 LGHNT, CDR2 FRNRAP. CDR3 region: CASGLTNTEAFF. The CDR3 bases are TGTGCTAGTGGTTTGACGAACACTGAAGCTTTCTTT.

V usage is TRBV20-1 and J usage is TRBJ2-7, with D maybe TRBD1 (5 bases). Germline V lookup: CDR1 DFQATT, CDR2 SNEGSKA (reference sequence). The ends were cut back, 2 bases at V and 5 bases at J, with 16 bases in the middle. This CDR3 comprises 14 residues. The CDR3 region has the DNA TGCAGTGCTAGACATAGTGGGCAGGGAAACGAGCAGTACTTC. It translates to CSARHSGQGNEQYF.

A few counts support this clonotype. This rearrangement joins TRBV7-8 to TRBJ2-4, with no clear D. This CDR3 region has 17 residues. V dropped 1 base and J dropped 2 bases, with 15 bases sitting between them. Per germline, CDR1 SGHVS and CDR2 FQNEAQ. CDR3 nucleotide sequence: TGTGCCAGCAGCTTAGAGTTGGCATCAGGAACCAAAAACATTCAGTACTTC. Its translation is CASSLELASGTKNIQYF.

In its sample, this clonotype was seen a few times. This rearrangement joins TRBV15 to TRBJ2-1; 9 nucleotides match TRBD1. The CDR3 totals 14 residues. After removal of 1 base from V and 7 bases from J, the junction contained 2 bases not matched to a gene. Germline assignment: CDR1 LNHNV and CDR2 YYDKDF (reference sequence). Here the CDR3 reads CATSRADRGNEQFF. The CDR3 nucleotides are TGTGCCACCAGCAGAGCTGACAGGGGGAATGAGCAGTTCTTC.

In its sample, this clonotype was seen a few times. The V and J genes are TRBV13 and TRBJ2-5, with D uncertain. V shed 3 bases and J shed 5 bases, with 10 bases lying between them. This CDR3 is built from 13 residues. CDR1 is PRHDT, CDR2 FYEKMQ, per germline (reference sequence). CDR3 sequence reads: CASSFGGRETQYF. CDR3 nucleotides: TGTGCCAGCAGCTTTGGCGGCCGGGAGACCCAGTACTTC.

This clonotype was recorded a few times. The chain employs TRBV29-1 and TRBJ2-7, with 11 nucleotides matching TRBD1. The trim removed 6 bases at V and 6 bases at J, leaving 10 bases unmatched. Germline lookup yields CDR1 SQVTM and CDR2 ANQGSEA. CDR3 size: 14 residues. CDR3 amino acids: CSVSGQGAPGEQYF. The CDR3 coding sequence is TGCAGCGTCTCAGGACAGGGGGCCCCTGGCGAGCAGTACTTC.

This clonotype was observed at least ten times. This chain uses TRBV6-2 or TRBV6-3 with TRBJ2-1; 10 bases match TRBD2. Germline CDR1 MNHEY, CDR2 SVGEGT. The CDR3 runs 22 residues. With V trimmed by 0 bases and J by 7 bases, 24 bases remained unmatched. CDR3 region: CASSYSILDSGRRSGATNEQFF. The CDR3 DNA sequence: TGTGCCAGCAGTTACTCGATTTTGGATAGCGGGAGGCGGTCGGGGGCCACGAATGAGCAGTTCTTC.

The V and J genes are TRBV29-1 and TRBJ2-7, with 10 bases lining up with TRBD2. Germline loops: CDR1 SQVTM, CDR2 ANQGSEA. J gave up 4 bases and V 4 bases, and 7 bases lay outside the gene matches. This CDR3 has 14 residues. This chain's CDR3 is CSVVSGREAYEQYF. The CDR3 DNA reads TGCAGCGTTGTAAGCGGGAGGGAAGCTTACGAGCAGTACTTC.

In this sample, this clonotype turned up a few times. The chain uses TRBV4-1 and TRBJ2-7, with D maybe TRBD2 (6 bases). The CDR3 length is 15 residues. Germline CDR1 reads MGHRA; CDR2 reads YSYEKL. The V gene lost 0 bases and the J gene lost 2 bases, with 11 bases spanning the gap. The CDR3 spells CASSQETGVAYEQYF. The CDR3 nucleotides are TGCGCCAGCAGCCAAGAGACGGGAGTAGCCTACGAGCAGTACTTC.